This entry features one TCR beta chain sequence. This entry comes from a study of blood T cell repertoires in COVID-19. Overall study: The origin of the acute and convalescent COVID-19 samples was the United States, Italy and Spain. T cells, B-cell-depleted T cells, or PBMCs provided the cDNA or gDNA that served as material.

The V end was cut by 0 bases, the J end by 5 bases, with 5 bases between. CDR3 length: 12 amino acids. The authors' processing: Estimation of nucleated cell counts relied on the amplification of reference gene primers. The repertoire was sequenced with immunoSEQ multiplex PCR; TCRdb's copy has only in-frame clones and lacks some. V and J calls and clone size are as listed in that table; D and trimming were resolved from the DNA. The sample has 400,000 to 450,000 clones, 70% to 90% seen once. The sequencing input was peripheral blood. This TCR came from a young woman with active or convalescent COVID-19. This chain connects TRBV23-1 to TRBJ2-7; D uncertain. TRBV23-1 is an ORF for which the function is uncertain. CDR3 amino acids: CASSQSPNEQYF. CDR3 coding DNA: TGCGCCAGCAGTCAATCCCCCAACGAGCAGTACTTC.